This T cell receptor (beta chain) derives from a study of blood T cell repertoires in COVID-19. Study as a whole: Spain, Italy and the United States supplied samples that represented acute and convalescent COVID-19. PBMCs, B-cell-depleted T cells, or T cells provided the cDNA or gDNA that made up the material.

The CDR3 contains 18 residues. Germline CDR1 MNHEY, CDR2 SVGEGT. The V end was cut by 0 bases, the J end by 2 bases, with 20 bases between. Authors' processing steps: Amplified reference gene primers provided the basis for estimating nucleated cell counts. Produced via immunoSEQ multiplex PCR; TCRdb's table is partial and in-frame only. That table supplies the V and J calls and clone size; D and trimming were determined from the DNA. The sample includes over 120,000 clones, roughly four fifths of them seen just once. Input material: PBMCs or T cells enriched from blood (not recorded which). The chain employs TRBV6-2 or TRBV6-3 and TRBJ2-7; tentative D call: TRBD1 (6 bases). The clonotype originates from a middle-aged man who had recovered from COVID-19. The CDR3 coding sequence is TGTGCCAGCAGTTACTCCCAAATTGACTGGCCAGGGGCCTACGAGCAGTACTTC. Its protein product is CASSYSQIDWPGAYEQYF.